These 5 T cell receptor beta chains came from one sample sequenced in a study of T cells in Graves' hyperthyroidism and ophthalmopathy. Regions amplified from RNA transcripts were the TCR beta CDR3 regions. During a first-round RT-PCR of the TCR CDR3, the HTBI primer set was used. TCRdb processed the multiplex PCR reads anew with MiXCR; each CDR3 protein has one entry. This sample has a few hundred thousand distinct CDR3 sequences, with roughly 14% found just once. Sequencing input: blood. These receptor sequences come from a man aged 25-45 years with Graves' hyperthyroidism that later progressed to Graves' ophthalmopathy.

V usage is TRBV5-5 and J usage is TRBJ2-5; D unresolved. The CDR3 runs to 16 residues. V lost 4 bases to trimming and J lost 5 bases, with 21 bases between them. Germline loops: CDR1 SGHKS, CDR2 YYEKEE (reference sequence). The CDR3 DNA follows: TGTGCCAGCAGCATCCCCTTAGTGACTCCTAAGGAGACCCAGTACTTC. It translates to CASSIPLVTPKETQYF.

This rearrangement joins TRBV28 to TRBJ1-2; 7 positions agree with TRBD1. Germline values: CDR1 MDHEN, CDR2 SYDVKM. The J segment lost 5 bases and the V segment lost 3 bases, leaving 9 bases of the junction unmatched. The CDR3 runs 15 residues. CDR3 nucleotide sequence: TGTGCCAGCAGTTTGGGGGACAGTGCCGCATATGGCTACACCTTC. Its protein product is CASSLGDSAAYGYTF.

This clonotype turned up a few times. The CDR3 DNA reads as TGTGCCAGCAGCCGAAAAAGGAGCACTGAAGCTTTCTTT. It codes for CASSRKRSTEAFF. The chain is built from TRBV14 and TRBJ1-1; no reliable D call. Germline-derived CDR1 and CDR2 are SGHDN and FVKESK. V lost 4 bases to trimming and J lost 4 bases, with 10 bases between them. The CDR3 covers 13 residues.

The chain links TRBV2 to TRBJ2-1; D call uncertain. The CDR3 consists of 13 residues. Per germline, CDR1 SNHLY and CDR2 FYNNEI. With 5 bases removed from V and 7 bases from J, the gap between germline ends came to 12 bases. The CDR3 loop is CASSPGLRNEQFF. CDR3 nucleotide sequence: TGTGCCAGCAGTCCGGGCCTGAGGAATGAGCAGTTCTTC.

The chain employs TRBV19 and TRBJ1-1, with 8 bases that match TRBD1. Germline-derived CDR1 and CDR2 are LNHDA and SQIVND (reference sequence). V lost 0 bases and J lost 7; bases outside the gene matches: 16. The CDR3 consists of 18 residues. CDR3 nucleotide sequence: TGTGCCAGTAGTATAGATCCTTTATCGGACAGGGCGGCATTTGAAGCTTTCTTT. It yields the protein CASSIDPLSDRAAFEAFF.